The clone carrying this T cell receptor beta chain was counted between two and nine times. The antigen is undetermined. The germline gives CDR1 KGHDR, CDR2 SFDVKD. V was clipped by 4 bases and J by 3 bases, with 17 bases between them. The length of the CDR3 is 16 residues. The sample belongs to a study of identical twins. Study-wide findings and caveats: Within monozygotic twins, out-of-frame TCR alpha sharing was underestimated by the models. Among out-of-frame alpha sequences shared by twins, low generation probability occurred in excess.

In every case, the donor was a healthy Caucasian. A universal primer site came from template switching; cDNA carried unique molecular identifiers. TCRdb re-derived calls from the 5' RACE reads in MiXCR, one entry per CDR3 protein. This table holds about 570,000 distinct CDR3 sequences, 9.5% to 10% found once. The data were also submitted as part of a second study, on yellow fever vaccine responses in identical twins.

Sequencing input: PBMCs. The receptor was derived from a woman in her late teens or twenties in good health. The V gene is TRBV24-1, the J gene TRBJ1-2, with D maybe TRBD1 (5 bases). The chain's CDR3 is CATSDPSRGPHYGYTF. In DNA, the CDR3 is TGTGCCACCAGTGACCCGAGCCGGGGCCCTCACTATGGCTACACCTTC.